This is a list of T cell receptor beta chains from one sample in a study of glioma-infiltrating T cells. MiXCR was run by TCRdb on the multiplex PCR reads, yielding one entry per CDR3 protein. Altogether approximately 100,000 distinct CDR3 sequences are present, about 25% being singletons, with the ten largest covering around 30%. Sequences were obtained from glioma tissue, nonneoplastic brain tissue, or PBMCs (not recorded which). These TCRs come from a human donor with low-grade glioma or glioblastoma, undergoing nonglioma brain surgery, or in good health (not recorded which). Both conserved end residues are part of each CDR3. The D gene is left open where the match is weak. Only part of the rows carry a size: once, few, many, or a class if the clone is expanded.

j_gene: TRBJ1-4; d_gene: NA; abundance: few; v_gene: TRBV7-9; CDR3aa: CASSLSEGKLFF; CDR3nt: TGTGCCAGCAGCTTAAGTGAGGGAAAACTGTTTTTT
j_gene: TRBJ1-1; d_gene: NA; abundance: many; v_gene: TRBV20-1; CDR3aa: CSPRDGIATNTEAFF; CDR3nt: TGCAGTCCCCGGGATGGTATAGCCACGAACACTGAAGCTTTCTTT
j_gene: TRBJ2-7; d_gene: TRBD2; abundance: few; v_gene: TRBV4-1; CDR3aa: CASSQASGSYEQYF; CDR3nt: TGCGCCAGCAGCCAAGCCAGCGGGAGCTACGAGCAGTACTTC
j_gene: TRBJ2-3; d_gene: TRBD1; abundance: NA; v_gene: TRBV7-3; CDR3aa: CASSRTGGFTDTQYF; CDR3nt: TGTGCCAGCAGCCGGACAGGGGGTTTCACAGATACGCAGTATTTT
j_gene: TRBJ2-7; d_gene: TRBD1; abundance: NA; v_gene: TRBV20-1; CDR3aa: CSATWTGGASSEQYF; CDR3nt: TGCAGTGCCACCTGGACAGGGGGCGCATCCTCCGAGCAGTACTTC
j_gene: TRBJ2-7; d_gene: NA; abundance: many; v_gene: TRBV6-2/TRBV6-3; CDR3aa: CASRPPPLNEQYF; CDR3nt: TGTGCCAGCAGGCCTCCACCGCTCAACGAGCAGTACTTC
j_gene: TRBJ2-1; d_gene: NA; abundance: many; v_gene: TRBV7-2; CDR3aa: CASSLVRDVSFF; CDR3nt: TGTGCCAGCAGCTTAGTAAGGGACGTGAGTTTCTTC
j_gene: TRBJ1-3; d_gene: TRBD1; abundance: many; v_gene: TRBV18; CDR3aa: CASSRDRTSGNTIYF; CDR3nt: TGTGCCAGCTCACGGGACAGAACCTCTGGAAACACCATATATTTT
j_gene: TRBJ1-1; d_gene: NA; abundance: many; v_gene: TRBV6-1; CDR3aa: CASHPMGISPEAFF; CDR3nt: TGTGCCAGTCACCCGATGGGTATCTCCCCTGAAGCTTTCTTT
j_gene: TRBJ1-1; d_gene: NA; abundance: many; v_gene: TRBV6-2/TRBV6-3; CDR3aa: CASSYGGARTEAFF; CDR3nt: TGTGCCAGCAGTTATGGGGGGGCTCGGACTGAAGCTTTCTTT
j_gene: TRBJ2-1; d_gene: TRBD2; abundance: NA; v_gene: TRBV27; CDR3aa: CASRGTPGTSGDYNEQFF; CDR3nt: TGTGCCAGCAGGGGTACACCAGGGACTAGCGGGGATTACAATGAGCAGTTCTTC
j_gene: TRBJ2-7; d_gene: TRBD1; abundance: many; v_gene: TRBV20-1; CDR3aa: CSASGQGAYEQYF; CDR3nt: TGCAGTGCTAGCGGACAGGGGGCCTACGAGCAGTACTTC
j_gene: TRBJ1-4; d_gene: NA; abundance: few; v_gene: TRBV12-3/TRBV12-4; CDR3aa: CASSPRAPLNEKLFF; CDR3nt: TGTGCCAGCAGTCCCCGGGCACCACTTAATGAAAAACTGTTTTTT
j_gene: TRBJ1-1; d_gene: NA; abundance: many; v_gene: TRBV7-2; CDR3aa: CASRPMTGLLGAFF; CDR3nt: TGTGCCAGCAGACCTATGACGGGACTCCTTGGAGCTTTCTTT
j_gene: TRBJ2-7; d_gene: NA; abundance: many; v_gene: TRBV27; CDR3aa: CASSPNRVPYEQYF; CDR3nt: TGTGCCAGCAGTCCCAACAGGGTTCCCTACGAGCAGTACTTC
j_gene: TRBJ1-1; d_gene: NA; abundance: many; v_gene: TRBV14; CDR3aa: CASSLGFWDTEAFF; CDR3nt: TGTGCCAGCAGCCTCGGGTTTTGGGACACTGAAGCTTTCTTT
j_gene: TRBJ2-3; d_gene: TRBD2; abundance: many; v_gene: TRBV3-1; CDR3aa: CASSQVFSGGGSTDTQYF; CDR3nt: TGTGCCAGCAGCCAAGTGTTTTCTGGCGGGGGTAGCACAGATACGCAGTATTTT
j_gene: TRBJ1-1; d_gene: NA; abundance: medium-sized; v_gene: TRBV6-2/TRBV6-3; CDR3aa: CASIYAYSNTEAFF; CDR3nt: TGTGCCAGCATCTACGCATACAGTAACACTGAAGCTTTCTTT
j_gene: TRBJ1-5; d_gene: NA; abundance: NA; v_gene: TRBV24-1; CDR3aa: CATNDIRGSQPQHF; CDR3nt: TGTGCCACCAATGACATTAGGGGTAGTCAGCCTCAGCATTTT
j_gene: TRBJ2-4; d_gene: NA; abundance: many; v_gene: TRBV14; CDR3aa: CASSQDPGAKNIQYF; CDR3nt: TGTGCCAGCAGCCAAGATCCCGGAGCCAAAAACATTCAGTACTTC
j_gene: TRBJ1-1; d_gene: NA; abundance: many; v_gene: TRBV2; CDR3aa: CASGTEAFF; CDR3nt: TGTGCCAGCGGGACAGAAGCTTTCTTT
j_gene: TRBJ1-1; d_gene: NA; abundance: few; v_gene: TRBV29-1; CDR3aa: CSVFFTEAFF; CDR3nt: TGCAGCGTTTTTTTCACTGAAGCTTTCTTT
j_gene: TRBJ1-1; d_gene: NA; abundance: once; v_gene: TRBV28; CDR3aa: CASSLRAYTYTEAFF; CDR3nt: TGTGCCAGCAGTTTACGCGCGTACACCTACACTGAAGCTTTCTTT
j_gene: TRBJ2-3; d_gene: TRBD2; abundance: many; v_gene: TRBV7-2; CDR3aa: CASSRGAGMADTQYF; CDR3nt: TGTGCCAGCAGCCGCGGAGCGGGAATGGCAGATACGCAGTATTTT
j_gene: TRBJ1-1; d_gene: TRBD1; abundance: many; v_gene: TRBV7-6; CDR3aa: CASSLITGQGNTEAFF; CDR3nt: TGTGCCAGCAGCTTAATCACCGGACAGGGGAACACTGAAGCTTTCTTT
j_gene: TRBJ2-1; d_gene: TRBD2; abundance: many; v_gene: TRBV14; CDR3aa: CASSPRTSPYNEQFF; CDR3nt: TGTGCCAGCAGCCCGCGGACTAGCCCTTACAATGAGCAGTTCTTC
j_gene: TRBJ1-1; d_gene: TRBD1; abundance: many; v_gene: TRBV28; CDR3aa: CASSPGQGRGNTEAFF; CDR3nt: TGTGCCAGCAGTCCGGGACAGGGCCGGGGAAACACTGAAGCTTTCTTT
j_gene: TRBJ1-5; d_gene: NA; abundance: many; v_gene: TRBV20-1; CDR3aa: CSASPTRSQPQHF; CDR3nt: TGCAGTGCTAGCCCTACTCGGAGCCAGCCCCAGCATTTT
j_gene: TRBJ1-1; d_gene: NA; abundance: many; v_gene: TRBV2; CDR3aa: CASSEADKGTEAFF; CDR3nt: TGTGCCAGCAGTGAAGCGGACAAGGGCACTGAAGCTTTCTTT
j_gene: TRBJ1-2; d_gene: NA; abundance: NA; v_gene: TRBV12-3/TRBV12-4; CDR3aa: CASSKTAPNYGYTF; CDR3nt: TGTGCCAGCAGTAAGACAGCGCCTAACTATGGCTACACCTTC
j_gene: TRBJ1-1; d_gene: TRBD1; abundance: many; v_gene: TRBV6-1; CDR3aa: CASSGRQGNTEAFF; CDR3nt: TGTGCCAGCAGTGGCCGACAGGGAAACACTGAAGCTTTCTTT
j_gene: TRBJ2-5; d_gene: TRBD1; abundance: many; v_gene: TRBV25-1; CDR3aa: CASRQVGQGKETQYF; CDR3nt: TGTGCCAGCAGGCAAGTGGGACAGGGAAAAGAGACCCAGTACTTC
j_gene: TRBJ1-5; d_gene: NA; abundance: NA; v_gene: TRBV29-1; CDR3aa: CSVRLTKDQTQHF; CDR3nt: TGCAGCGTTAGACTTACGAAGGATCAGACCCAGCATTTT
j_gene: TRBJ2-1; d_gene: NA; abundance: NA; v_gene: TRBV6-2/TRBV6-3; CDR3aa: CVSSFRSYNEQFF; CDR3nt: TGTGTCAGCAGTTTCCGGTCCTACAATGAGCAGTTCTTC
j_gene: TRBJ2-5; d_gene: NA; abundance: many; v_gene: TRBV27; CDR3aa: CASSHRSLRGETQYF; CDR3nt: TGTGCCAGCAGTCACCGGTCCCTACGAGGGGAGACCCAGTACTTC
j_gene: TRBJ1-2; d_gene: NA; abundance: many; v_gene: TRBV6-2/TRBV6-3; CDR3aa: CASSYSTYPTVYYGYTF; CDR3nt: TGTGCCAGCAGTTACTCGACCTATCCGACAGTGTACTATGGCTACACCTTC
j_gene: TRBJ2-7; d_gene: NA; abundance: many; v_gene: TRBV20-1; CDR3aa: CSGRWDSYEQYF; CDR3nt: TGCAGTGGACGCTGGGACTCCTACGAGCAGTACTTC
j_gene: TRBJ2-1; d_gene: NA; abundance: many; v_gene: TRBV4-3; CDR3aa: CASSQAEGKSYEQFF; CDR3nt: TGCGCCAGCAGCCAAGCGGAGGGGAAGTCCTATGAGCAGTTCTTC
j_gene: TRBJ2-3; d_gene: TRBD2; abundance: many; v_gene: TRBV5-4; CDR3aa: CASSRGPAGGADTQYF; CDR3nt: TGTGCCAGCAGCCGCGGCCCCGCGGGAGGGGCAGATACGCAGTATTTT
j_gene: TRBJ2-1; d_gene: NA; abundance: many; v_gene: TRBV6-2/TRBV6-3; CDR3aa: CASSLSGPYNEQFF; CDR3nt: TGTGCCAGCAGCCTTAGCGGCCCCTACAATGAGCAGTTCTTC
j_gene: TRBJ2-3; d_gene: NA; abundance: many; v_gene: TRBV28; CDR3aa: CASHSSTDTQYF; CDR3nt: TGTGCCAGCCACAGTAGCACAGATACGCAGTATTTT
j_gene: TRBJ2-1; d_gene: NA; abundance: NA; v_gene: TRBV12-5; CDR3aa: CASGSTPHEQFF; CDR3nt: TGTGCTAGTGGTTCAACCCCCCATGAGCAGTTCTTC
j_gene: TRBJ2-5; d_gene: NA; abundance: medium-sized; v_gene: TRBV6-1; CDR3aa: CASSKARETQYF; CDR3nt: TGTGCCAGCAGTAAAGCGAGAGAGACCCAGTACTTC
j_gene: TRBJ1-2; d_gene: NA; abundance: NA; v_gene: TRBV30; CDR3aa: CAGLVHDRKNYGYTF; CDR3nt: TGTGCCGGTCTCGTCCATGACAGGAAAAACTATGGCTACACCTTC
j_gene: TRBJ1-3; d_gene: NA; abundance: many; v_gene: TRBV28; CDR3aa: CASSQLQVASGNTIYF; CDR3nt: TGTGCCAGCAGTCAATTACAGGTTGCCTCTGGAAACACCATATATTTT
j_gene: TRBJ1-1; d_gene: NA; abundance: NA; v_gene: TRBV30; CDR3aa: CAWQQGWRTEAFF; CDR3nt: TGTGCCTGGCAACAGGGCTGGAGGACTGAAGCTTTCTTT
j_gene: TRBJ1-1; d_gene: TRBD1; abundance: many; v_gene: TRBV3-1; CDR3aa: CASSQVQGAGDTEAFF; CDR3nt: TGTGCCAGCAGCCAAGTTCAGGGGGCCGGGGACACTGAAGCTTTCTTT
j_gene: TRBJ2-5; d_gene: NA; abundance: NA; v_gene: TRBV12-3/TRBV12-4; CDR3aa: CASSLGGIQETQYF; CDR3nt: TGTGCCAGCAGTTTAGGGGGGATCCAAGAGACCCAGTACTTC
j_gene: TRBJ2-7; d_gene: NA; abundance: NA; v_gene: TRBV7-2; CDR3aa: CASNRQVVYEQYF; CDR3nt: TGTGCCAGCAACCGACAGGTGGTGTACGAGCAGTACTTC